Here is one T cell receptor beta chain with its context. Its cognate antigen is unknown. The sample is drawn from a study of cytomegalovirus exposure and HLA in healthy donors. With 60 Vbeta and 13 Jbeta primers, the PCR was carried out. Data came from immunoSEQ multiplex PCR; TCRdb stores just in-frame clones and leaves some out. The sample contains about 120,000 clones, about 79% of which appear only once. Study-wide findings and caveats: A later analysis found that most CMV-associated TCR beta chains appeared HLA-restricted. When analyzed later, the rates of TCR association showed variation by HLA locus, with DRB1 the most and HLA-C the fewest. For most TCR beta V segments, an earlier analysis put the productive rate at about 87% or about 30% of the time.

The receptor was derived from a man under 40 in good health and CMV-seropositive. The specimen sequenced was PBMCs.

CDR3 region: CASSIRTRIYTTETQYF. The CDR3 DNA reads TGTGCCAGCAGCATAAGAACGAGGATTTATACGACAGAGACCCAGTACTTC. The chain has TRBV7-2 and TRBJ2-5; no definite D call. The CDR3 sequence is 17 residues long. Germline assignment: CDR1 SGHTA and CDR2 FQGNSA. V gave up 5 bases and J gave up 4 bases, with 23 bases separating them.